This is a list of T cell receptor beta chains from one sample in a study of Graves' ophthalmopathy and Graves' hyperthyroidism. TCRdb redid the calling of the multiplex PCR reads with MiXCR, one entry per CDR3 protein. Seen here are roughly 410,000 distinct CDR3 sequences, 15% observed once, and the top ten hold roughly 7%. Material: peripheral blood. These receptors were taken from a woman aged 18-35 years with stable Graves' hyperthyroidism. Each CDR3 is given with its conserved first and last residue. The D gene is left open where the match is weak. Part of the rows lack a size; the others show once, few, many or a class for expanded clones.

d_call clone_size j_call v_call cdr3_aa cdr3_nt
. many TRBJ1-1 TRBV3-1 CASSHRPGTEAFF TGTGCCAGCAGCCATCGCCCCGGCACTGAAGCTTTCTTT
. many TRBJ1-6 TRBV6-1 CASTTKGGFSPLHF TGTGCCAGCACGACGAAAGGGGGGTTTTCACCCCTCCACTTT
. once TRBJ2-2 TRBV5-1 CASSLAGFTGELFF TGCGCCAGCAGCTTGGCAGGGTTCACCGGGGAGCTGTTTTTT
TRBD1 . TRBJ2-4 TRBV7-2 CASSPTRDRGNSQYF TGTGCCAGCAGCCCCACCCGGGACAGGGGAAACAGTCAGTACTTC
. many TRBJ1-3 TRBV9 CASSVEDGNTIYF TGTGCCAGCAGCGTAGAAGATGGAAACACCATATATTTT
. few TRBJ1-1 TRBV20-1 CSAREKGRGGITEAFF TGCAGTGCTAGAGAAAAAGGGAGAGGGGGGATCACTGAAGCTTTCTTT
TRBD2 . TRBJ2-5 TRBV7-8 CASSWTREVTQYF TGTGCCAGCAGCTGGACACGGGAGGTGACCCAGTACTTC
. many TRBJ1-1 TRBV12-3/TRBV12-4 CASSLVKTEAFF TGTGCCAGCAGTTTAGTCAAGACTGAAGCTTTCTTT
. many TRBJ1-1 TRBV7-2 CASSPWGRTNTEAFF TGTGCCAGCAGCCCGTGGGGACGGACGAACACTGAAGCTTTCTTT
. few TRBJ1-2 TRBV12-3/TRBV12-4 CASRDGRFGGYTF TGTGCCAGCCGGGACGGAAGGTTTGGTGGCTACACCTTC
. many TRBJ2-7 TRBV19 CASRDETGPAYEQYF TGTGCCAGTAGAGATGAAACAGGGCCCGCCTACGAGCAGTACTTC
. many TRBJ1-6 TRBV20-1 CSAREGGRSYNSPLHF TGCAGTGCCCGTGAGGGTGGGCGCTCCTATAATTCACCCCTCCACTTT
TRBD2 . TRBJ2-7 TRBV7-3 CASRSTSGGYEQYF TGTGCCAGCAGGTCGACTAGCGGGGGTTACGAGCAGTACTTC
TRBD1 . TRBJ1-3 TRBV5-1 CASSHGQAGNTIYF TGCGCCAGCAGCCACGGACAGGCTGGAAACACCATATATTTT
. many TRBJ1-6 TRBV5-1 CASSLGLFGTYNSPLHF TGCGCCAGCAGCTTGGGACTATTTGGCACCTATAATTCACCCCTCCACTTT
TRBD2 many TRBJ2-7 TRBV5-1 CASSLVSSGGSYEQYF TGCGCCAGCAGCTTGGTTAGTAGCGGGGGGTCCTACGAGCAGTACTTC
. . TRBJ2-7 TRBV6-2/TRBV6-3 CASSYSILASYEQYF TGTGCCAGCAGTTACTCAATATTAGCGAGCTACGAGCAGTACTTC
TRBD1 . TRBJ1-5 TRBV15 CATSRPGQGTSNQPQHF TGTGCCACCAGCAGGCCGGGACAGGGTACCTCCAATCAGCCCCAGCATTTT
. many TRBJ1-1 TRBV6-1 CASGGLNTEAFF TGTGCCAGCGGGGGATTGAACACTGAAGCTTTCTTT
. many TRBJ2-5 TRBV6-2/TRBV6-3 CASTMGQIEETQYF TGTGCCAGCACAATGGGGCAGATAGAAGAGACCCAGTACTTC
TRBD2 . TRBJ2-1 TRBV5-1 CASSLTSGDEQFF TGCGCCAGCAGCTTGACTAGCGGGGATGAGCAGTTCTTC
TRBD1 few TRBJ2-2 TRBV5-1 CASSARTGVFGELFF TGCGCCAGCAGCGCCCGGACAGGGGTGTTCGGGGAGCTGTTTTTT
TRBD2 many TRBJ2-6 TRBV29-1 CSISGAGANVLTF TGCAGCATTAGCGGGGCTGGGGCCAACGTCCTGACTTTC
. many TRBJ2-7 TRBV5-1 CASSLGGTNVYEQYF TGCGCCAGCAGCTTGGGGGGGACGAATGTCTACGAGCAGTACTTC
. many TRBJ1-5 TRBV3-1 CASSTRLGFVPIPQHF TGTGCCAGCAGCACGCGCCTAGGCTTCGTTCCTATTCCCCAGCATTTT
. many TRBJ2-5 TRBV5-6 CASSLRIQETQYF TGTGCCAGCAGCTTGCGGATACAAGAGACCCAGTACTTC
. many TRBJ2-7 TRBV11-2 CASSLGPDIIYYEQYF TGTGCCAGCAGCTTAGGTCCGGACATAATTTACTACGAGCAGTACTTC
. many TRBJ2-7 TRBV12-3/TRBV12-4 CASTGDLTSSYEQYF TGTGCCAGCACCGGGGACTTGACTAGCTCCTACGAGCAGTACTTC
TRBD1 . TRBJ2-7 TRBV19 CASSIGIRTGGYEQYF TGTGCCAGTAGTATTGGAATAAGGACAGGGGGATACGAGCAGTACTTC
. many TRBJ1-1 TRBV3-1 CASSPGRDGEAFF TGTGCCAGCAGCCCCGGCAGGGATGGTGAAGCTTTCTTT
. many TRBJ1-1 TRBV6-1 CASSLKGWTEAFF TGTGCCAGCAGCCTAAAGGGGTGGACTGAAGCTTTCTTT
. many TRBJ1-1 TRBV6-5 CASSLQGIGTEAFF TGTGCCAGCAGTTTACAGGGAATCGGCACTGAAGCTTTCTTT
. many TRBJ1-2 TRBV12-3/TRBV12-4 CASRLSGSLKGRGYTF TGTGCCAGCAGGCTAAGCGGGTCCTTAAAAGGTCGTGGCTACACCTTC
. many TRBJ2-5 TRBV7-9 CASTTDRGQETQYF TGTGCCAGCACCACGGACAGAGGACAAGAGACCCAGTACTTC
. . TRBJ1-2 TRBV19 CASSLDPVTNGYTF TGTGCCAGTAGCCTAGACCCGGTAACCAACGGCTACACCTTC
. many TRBJ1-2 TRBV12-3/TRBV12-4 CASSYPDNSNYGYTF TGTGCCAGCAGTTACCCGGACAATTCTAACTATGGCTACACCTTC
. many TRBJ1-2 TRBV29-1 CSVDGQRGRNYGYTF TGCAGCGTTGACGGCCAAAGAGGGAGGAACTATGGCTACACCTTC
. many TRBJ2-7 TRBV9 CASSAGVPSYEQYF TGTGCCAGCAGCGCGGGGGTTCCCTCCTACGAGCAGTACTTC
. . TRBJ1-5 TRBV9 CASSVGRGNQPQHF TGTGCCAGCAGCGTAGGCAGGGGCAATCAGCCCCAGCATTTT
. many TRBJ2-7 TRBV4-1 CASSQEPSAYEQYF TGCGCCAGCAGCCAAGAGCCTAGCGCCTACGAGCAGTACTTC
. . TRBJ2-2 TRBV7-2 CASSAIRGGGELFF TGTGCCAGCAGCGCGATTAGAGGCGGCGGGGAGCTGTTTTTT
. few TRBJ2-3 TRBV4-1 CASSQEVGGRRTDTQYF TGCGCCAGCAGCCAAGAAGTGGGCGGCAGACGCACAGATACGCAGTATTTT
. . TRBJ2-7 TRBV12-3/TRBV12-4 CASSINRDSSYEQYF TGTGCCAGCAGTATCAACCGGGACTCATCCTACGAGCAGTACTTC
. many TRBJ2-5 TRBV12-5 CASGLWGGLETQYF TGTGCTAGTGGTTTGTGGGGGGGCTTAGAGACCCAGTACTTC
. many TRBJ2-5 TRBV5-4 CASSPSEGMIETQYF TGTGCCAGCAGCCCCTCCGAGGGGATGATAGAGACCCAGTACTTC
TRBD1 . TRBJ1-1 TRBV19 CASSIETQGFGEAFF TGTGCCAGTAGTATAGAGACACAGGGGTTTGGTGAAGCTTTCTTT